Below, one T cell receptor (beta chain) is given with its context. This entry comes from a study of blood T cell repertoires in COVID-19. Here immunoSEQ multiplex PCR was the method, and the copy in TCRdb shows in-frame clones only, minus some. The table has about 250,000 clones, roughly nine tenths seen once. This clonotype originated in a woman aged 18-29 years who had recovered from COVID-19. Sequenced input: PBMCs or T cells enriched from blood (not recorded which).

The CDR3 is CATSGTSGEEQFF. CDR3 in DNA: TGTGCCACCAGTGGGACTAGCGGGGAGGAGCAGTTCTTC. This chain links TRBV24-1 with TRBJ2-1; 12 bases are shared with TRBD2. The CDR3 totals 13 residues. The V and J ends lost 5 bases and 10 bases, in that order; junction bases with no gene match: 2. Germline-derived CDR1 and CDR2 are KGHDR and SFDVKD.